Listed below are T cell receptor beta chains from one sample, sequenced in a study of CD8+ T cells in alopecia areata. Measured with immunoSEQ multiplex PCR; TCRdb has only the in-frame clones, and not every one. This sample has about 290,000 clones, with roughly 64% found just once. Here the sequenced sample was CD4+ T cells sorted from blood, taken at week 24, from a patient treated with tofacitinib. The receptors were gathered from a human donor with alopecia areata. The CDR3 runs from the conserved cysteine through the conserved F or W. D genes are given only for firm matches. Clone size is stated in some rows and not others, as once, few, many or a class when expanded.

clone_size: NA
v_call: TRBV6-5
j_call: TRBJ2-1
d_call: NA
cdr3_nt: TGTGCCAGCAAGGAGGGTAGTAGCTCCTACAATGAGCAGTTCTTC
cdr3_aa: CASKEGSSSYNEQFF

clone_size: NA
v_call: TRBV7-9
j_call: TRBJ1-5
d_call: TRBD1
cdr3_nt: TGTGCCAGCAGTCGACAGGGTGGAAATCAGCCCCAGCATTTT
cdr3_aa: CASSRQGGNQPQHF

clone_size: NA
v_call: TRBV25-1
j_call: TRBJ1-1
d_call: NA
cdr3_nt: TGTGCCAGCAGTGAATTACCAGGGAACACTGAAGCTTTCTTT
cdr3_aa: CASSELPGNTEAFF

clone_size: few
v_call: TRBV6-4
j_call: TRBJ2-3
d_call: NA
cdr3_nt: TGTGCCAGCAGTGACCTCACAGATACGCAGTATTTT
cdr3_aa: CASSDLTDTQYF

clone_size: NA
v_call: TRBV15
j_call: TRBJ2-5
d_call: NA
cdr3_nt: TGTGCCACCAGCAGACCCCAAGAGACCCAGTACTTC
cdr3_aa: CATSRPQETQYF

clone_size: few
v_call: TRBV7-2
j_call: TRBJ2-2
d_call: NA
cdr3_nt: TGTGCCAGCAGCTTAATCCTACCCGGGGAGCTGTTTTTT
cdr3_aa: CASSLILPGELFF

clone_size: few
v_call: TRBV4-3
j_call: TRBJ2-3
d_call: TRBD2
cdr3_nt: TGCGCCAGCAGCCAACTCCCAGGAGCGGGGGGGTTCACAGATACGCAGTATTTT
cdr3_aa: CASSQLPGAGGFTDTQYF

clone_size: NA
v_call: TRBV2
j_call: TRBJ1-5
d_call: NA
cdr3_nt: TGTGCCAGCAGTGTGGAAGTCCTCAATAACCAGCCCCAGCATTTT
cdr3_aa: CASSVEVLNNQPQHF

clone_size: NA
v_call: TRBV7-9
j_call: TRBJ2-5
d_call: TRBD1
cdr3_nt: TGTGCCAGCAGCTTAGTATGGGCAGGGGGCCAAGAGACCCAGTACTTC
cdr3_aa: CASSLVWAGGQETQYF

clone_size: NA
v_call: TRBV6-5
j_call: TRBJ2-5
d_call: TRBD2
cdr3_nt: TGTGCCAGCAGGCGGGGGGAGACCCAGTACTTC
cdr3_aa: CASRRGETQYF

clone_size: NA
v_call: TRBV6-6
j_call: TRBJ2-4
d_call: NA
cdr3_nt: TGTGCCAGCAACAAGGACGGGATAGCCAAAAACATTCAGTACTTC
cdr3_aa: CASNKDGIAKNIQYF

clone_size: NA
v_call: TRBV5-4
j_call: TRBJ2-5
d_call: NA
cdr3_nt: TGTGCCAGCAGCTTGGCACACCAGGGTTACCAAGAGACCCAGTACTTC
cdr3_aa: CASSLAHQGYQETQYF

clone_size: NA
v_call: TRBV9
j_call: TRBJ1-1
d_call: NA
cdr3_nt: TGTGCCAGCAGCGAGGGACGAAGCACTGAAGCTTTCTTT
cdr3_aa: CASSEGRSTEAFF

clone_size: NA
v_call: TRBV19
j_call: TRBJ2-1
d_call: NA
cdr3_nt: TGTGCCAGTAGCAGGAGCTCCTACAATGAGCAGTTCTTC
cdr3_aa: CASSRSSYNEQFF

clone_size: NA
v_call: TRBV18
j_call: TRBJ2-3
d_call: TRBD2
cdr3_nt: TGTGCCAGCTCACCATGCCTAGCGGGGGCCAGCACAGATACGCAGTATTTT
cdr3_aa: CASSPCLAGASTDTQYF

clone_size: once
v_call: TRBV14
j_call: TRBJ2-7
d_call: NA
cdr3_nt: TGTGCCAGCAGCCAAGACAGGGAGCCCTACGAGCAGTACTTC
cdr3_aa: CASSQDREPYEQYF

clone_size: NA
v_call: TRBV28
j_call: TRBJ2-6
d_call: NA
cdr3_nt: TGTGCCAGCAGCCTGACCCAGGGGTTTTCTGGGGCCAACGTCCTGACTTTC
cdr3_aa: CASSLTQGFSGANVLTF

clone_size: NA
v_call: TRBV29-1
j_call: TRBJ1-1
d_call: NA
cdr3_nt: TGCAGCGTTGAGATGAGATTGGCGAACACTGAAGCTTTCTTT
cdr3_aa: CSVEMRLANTEAFF

clone_size: NA
v_call: TRBV25-1
j_call: TRBJ1-3
d_call: NA
cdr3_nt: TGTGCCAGCAAGGAGGACTCTGGAAACACCATATATTTT
cdr3_aa: CASKEDSGNTIYF

clone_size: NA
v_call: TRBV30
j_call: TRBJ1-1
d_call: TRBD1
cdr3_nt: TGTGCCTGGAGTGAAGACAGGGGGCTCGAAGCTTTCTTT
cdr3_aa: CAWSEDRGLEAFF

clone_size: NA
v_call: TRBV4-2
j_call: TRBJ1-1
d_call: NA
cdr3_nt: TGTGCCAGCAGCCAAGAGGGCAGGCTTGAAGCTTTCTTT
cdr3_aa: CASSQEGRLEAFF

clone_size: NA
v_call: TRBV30
j_call: TRBJ2-7
d_call: NA
cdr3_nt: TGTGCCTGGAGGCAGGGGATCAGGGGCTACGAGCAGTACTTC
cdr3_aa: CAWRQGIRGYEQYF

clone_size: NA
v_call: TRBV9
j_call: TRBJ2-2
d_call: NA
cdr3_nt: TGTGCCAGCAGCGTAGGGGTGGTAGACGGGGAGCTGTTTTTT
cdr3_aa: CASSVGVVDGELFF

clone_size: NA
v_call: TRBV29-1
j_call: TRBJ1-2
d_call: NA
cdr3_nt: TGCAGCGCCGGGTGGGGGGCGAACTATGGCTACACCTTC
cdr3_aa: CSAGWGANYGYTF

clone_size: NA
v_call: TRBV13
j_call: TRBJ2-5
d_call: NA
cdr3_nt: TGTGCCAGCAGCTTAAGCGCATCCAGGGCCCAGTACTTC
cdr3_aa: CASSLSASRAQYF

clone_size: few
v_call: TRBV2
j_call: TRBJ1-6
d_call: NA
cdr3_nt: TGTGCCAGCAGACAGGGCTATAATTCACCCCTCCACTTT
cdr3_aa: CASRQGYNSPLHF

clone_size: NA
v_call: TRBV2
j_call: TRBJ2-5
d_call: NA
cdr3_nt: TGTGCCAGCAGGGGGCAGGAGACCCAGTACTTC
cdr3_aa: CASRGQETQYF

clone_size: once
v_call: TRBV29-1
j_call: TRBJ2-1
d_call: NA
cdr3_nt: TGCAGCGTTATGGGCAGGCTGACCTACAATGAGCAGTTCTTC
cdr3_aa: CSVMGRLTYNEQFF

clone_size: NA
v_call: TRBV28
j_call: TRBJ2-5
d_call: TRBD1
cdr3_nt: TGTGCCACCAACACATACGACAGGGGGCCAGAACAAGAGACCCAGTACTTC
cdr3_aa: CATNTYDRGPEQETQYF

clone_size: NA
v_call: TRBV4-1
j_call: TRBJ2-3
d_call: NA
cdr3_nt: TGCGCCAGCAGCCAAGATCGGCCCGTAGATACGCAGTATTTT
cdr3_aa: CASSQDRPVDTQYF

clone_size: few
v_call: TRBV2
j_call: TRBJ2-7
d_call: TRBD1
cdr3_nt: TGTGCCAGCAGGGGACAGGTAGGAGGGGAGCAGTACTTC
cdr3_aa: CASRGQVGGEQYF

clone_size: NA
v_call: TRBV11-2
j_call: TRBJ1-1
d_call: TRBD1
cdr3_nt: TGTGCCAGCAGCTTGTCTAAAGTACAGGGGATTGAAGCTTTCTTT
cdr3_aa: CASSLSKVQGIEAFF

clone_size: few
v_call: TRBV29-1
j_call: TRBJ1-1
d_call: NA
cdr3_nt: TGCAGCGTTGGCCTGATGGGCCCTGGTGAAGCTTTCTTT
cdr3_aa: CSVGLMGPGEAFF

clone_size: few
v_call: TRBV11-2
j_call: TRBJ2-5
d_call: TRBD1
cdr3_nt: TGTGCCAGCAGCCAGAACCCAGGGGGAGAGACCCAGTACTTC
cdr3_aa: CASSQNPGGETQYF

clone_size: NA
v_call: TRBV25-1
j_call: TRBJ1-1
d_call: NA
cdr3_nt: TGTGCCAGCAGTGCAGGGATCGCTGAAGCTTTCTTT
cdr3_aa: CASSAGIAEAFF

clone_size: NA
v_call: TRBV29-1
j_call: TRBJ2-2
d_call: TRBD1
cdr3_nt: TGCAGCGCCGGGACAGGGCGCACCGGGGAGCTGTTTTTT
cdr3_aa: CSAGTGRTGELFF

clone_size: NA
v_call: TRBV29-1
j_call: TRBJ2-6
d_call: NA
cdr3_nt: TGCAGCGTTCCCGGACCCAGCTCTGGGGCCAACGTCCTGACTTTC
cdr3_aa: CSVPGPSSGANVLTF

clone_size: NA
v_call: TRBV6-6
j_call: TRBJ2-7
d_call: TRBD1
cdr3_nt: TGTGCCAGCAGTCCGAGACAGGGGGCGGCCTACGAGCAGTACTTC
cdr3_aa: CASSPRQGAAYEQYF

clone_size: few
v_call: TRBV25-1
j_call: TRBJ1-6
d_call: NA
cdr3_nt: TGTGCCAGCAGCCCATGGTCACAGGGAGTTCCTAATTCACCCCTCCACTTT
cdr3_aa: CASSPWSQGVPNSPLHF

clone_size: NA
v_call: TRBV30
j_call: TRBJ2-7
d_call: NA
cdr3_nt: TGTGCCTGGAACAGGGTAATCCACGAGCAGTACTTC
cdr3_aa: CAWNRVIHEQYF

clone_size: NA
v_call: TRBV10-3
j_call: TRBJ2-7
d_call: NA
cdr3_nt: TGTGCCATCAGTGCTGGGACTGGGAACTACGAGCAGTACTTC
cdr3_aa: CAISAGTGNYEQYF

clone_size: few
v_call: TRBV6-6
j_call: TRBJ2-2
d_call: TRBD1
cdr3_nt: TGTGCCAGCAGAAAGACAGGGCCCGGGGAGCTGTTTTTT
cdr3_aa: CASRKTGPGELFF

clone_size: few
v_call: TRBV5-1
j_call: TRBJ2-5
d_call: NA
cdr3_nt: TGCGCCAGCAGCTTGGTCGGGTGGGGGCAAGAGACCCAGTACTTC
cdr3_aa: CASSLVGWGQETQYF

clone_size: NA
v_call: TRBV4-1
j_call: TRBJ1-1
d_call: NA
cdr3_nt: TGCGCCAGCAGCCAGGCTAGGGTTGCGAACACTGAAGCTTTCTTT
cdr3_aa: CASSQARVANTEAFF

clone_size: NA
v_call: TRBV11-2
j_call: TRBJ2-1
d_call: NA
cdr3_nt: TGTGCCAGCAGCTTAGATCTAGGTAGCTCCTACAATGAGCAGTTCTTC
cdr3_aa: CASSLDLGSSYNEQFF

clone_size: few
v_call: TRBV7-3
j_call: TRBJ1-6
d_call: NA
cdr3_nt: TGTGCCAGCAGCATTGACGGGTTGGATTCACCCCTCCACTTT
cdr3_aa: CASSIDGLDSPLHF

clone_size: few
v_call: TRBV15
j_call: TRBJ1-6
d_call: NA
cdr3_nt: TGTGCCACCAGCAGAGATAGGGGACATGGATCACCCCTCCACTTT
cdr3_aa: CATSRDRGHGSPLHF

clone_size: NA
v_call: TRBV29-1
j_call: TRBJ1-2
d_call: NA
cdr3_nt: TGCAGCGTTGAAGAAGCGCGGGGGGCCTATGGCTACACCTTC
cdr3_aa: CSVEEARGAYGYTF